The clone carrying this T cell receptor (beta chain) was seen once. Its cognate antigen is unknown. The sample originates from a study of T cell responses to AZD1222 COVID-19 vaccine. General study points: Increased Spike-specific TCR breadth and depth were observed after two AZD1222 doses. Among spike-specific TCRs, nearly half reportedly target unmutated variant regions. Seropositive status at baseline applied to only a handful of AZD1222 recipients. Donor demographics were predominantly white British with a female majority; clonal diversity may be underestimated.

Per germline, CDR1 MNHEY and CDR2 SMNVEV (reference sequence). The CDR3 contains 15 residues. Trimming left V 9 bases short and J 0 bases short, with 17 bases between. Generated by immunoSEQ multiplex PCR, the TCRdb table keeps only in-frame clones and is missing some. The sample has some 110,000 clones; roughly 84% are singletons. This TCR came from an adult who received the AZD1222 COVID-19 vaccine. The chain combines TRBV27 with TRBJ1-1; no clear D. Specimen: peripheral blood, collected 28 days after the second AZD1222 dose. CDR3: CARAGKVRMNTEAFF. The CDR3 DNA follows: TGTGCCAGGGCGGGGAAAGTGCGAATGAACACTGAAGCTTTCTTT.